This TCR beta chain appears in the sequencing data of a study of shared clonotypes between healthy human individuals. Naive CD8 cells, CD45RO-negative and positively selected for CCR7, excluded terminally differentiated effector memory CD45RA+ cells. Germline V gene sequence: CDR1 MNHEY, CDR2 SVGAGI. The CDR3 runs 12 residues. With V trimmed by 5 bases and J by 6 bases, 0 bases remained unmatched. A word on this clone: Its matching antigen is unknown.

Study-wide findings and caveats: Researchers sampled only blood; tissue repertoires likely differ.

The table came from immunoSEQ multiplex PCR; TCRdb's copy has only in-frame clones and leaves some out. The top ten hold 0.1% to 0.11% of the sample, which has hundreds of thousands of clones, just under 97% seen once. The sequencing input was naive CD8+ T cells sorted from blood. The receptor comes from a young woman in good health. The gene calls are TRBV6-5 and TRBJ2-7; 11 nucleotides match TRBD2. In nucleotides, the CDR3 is TGTGCCAGCAGTGGGACTAGCGGCGAGCAGTACTTC. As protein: CASSGTSGEQYF.